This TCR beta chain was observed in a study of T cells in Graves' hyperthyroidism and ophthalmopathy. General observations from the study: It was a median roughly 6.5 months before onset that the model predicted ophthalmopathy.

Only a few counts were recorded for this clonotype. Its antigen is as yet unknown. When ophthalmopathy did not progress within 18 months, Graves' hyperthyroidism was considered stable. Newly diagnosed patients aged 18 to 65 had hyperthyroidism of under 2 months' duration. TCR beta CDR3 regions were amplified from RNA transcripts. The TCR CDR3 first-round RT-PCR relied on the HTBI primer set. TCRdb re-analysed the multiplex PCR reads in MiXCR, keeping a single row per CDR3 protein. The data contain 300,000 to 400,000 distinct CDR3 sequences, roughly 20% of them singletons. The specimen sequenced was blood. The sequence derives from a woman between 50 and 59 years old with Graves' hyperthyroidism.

CDR3 DNA sequence: TGCAGTGCTAGTCCCCAGACCTACGAGCAGTACTTC. Encoded protein: CSASPQTYEQYF. This chain uses TRBV20-1 with TRBJ2-7; D is undetermined. This CDR3 has 12 amino acids. The germline CDR1 and CDR2 sequences are DFQATT and SNEGSKA (reference sequence). Trimming shortened V by 3 bases and J by 2 bases, and 8 bases separated the two germline ends.